This TCR beta chain was recorded in a study of T cell repertoires in cytomegalovirus infection. Study conclusions and caveats: Identification of carriers of CMV plus the relevant HLA was performed using cumulative public TCR beta family frequency. What dominated the ex vivo response were HLA-C-restricted CMV-specific TCR beta clonotypes.

This clonotype appeared a few times. Its specificity is unknown. TCRdb reanalysed the reads using MiXCR and keeps one entry per CDR3 protein. The sample has under 350,000 distinct CDR3 sequences; around a tenth are singletons. Sequenced material: PBMCs. The TCR was taken from a human donor in good health (CMV status not recorded). Some clones in this sample may be carry-over from other donors' samples.

The CDR3 reads CASSQERASGHEQFF. CDR3 DNA sequence: TGCGCCAGCAGCCAAGAGAGGGCTAGCGGGCATGAGCAGTTCTTC. J is TRBJ2-1 and V is TRBV4-1, with 8 positions matching TRBD2. After removal of 0 bases from V and 8 bases from J, the junction contained 6 bases not matched to a gene. Germline V gene data show CDR1 as MGHRA and CDR2 as YSYEKL. This CDR3 has 15 residues.